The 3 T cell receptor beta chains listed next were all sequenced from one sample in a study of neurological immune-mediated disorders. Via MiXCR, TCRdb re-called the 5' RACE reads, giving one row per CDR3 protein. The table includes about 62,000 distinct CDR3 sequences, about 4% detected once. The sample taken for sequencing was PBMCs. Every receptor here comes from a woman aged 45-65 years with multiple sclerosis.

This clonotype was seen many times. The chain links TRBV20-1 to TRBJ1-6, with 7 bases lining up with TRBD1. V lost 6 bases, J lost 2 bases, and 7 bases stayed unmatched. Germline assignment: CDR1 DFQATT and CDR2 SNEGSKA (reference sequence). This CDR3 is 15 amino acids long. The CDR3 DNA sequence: TGCAGTGCACAGGACAGGAGCGCCTATAATTCACCCCTCCACTTT. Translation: CSAQDRSAYNSPLHF.

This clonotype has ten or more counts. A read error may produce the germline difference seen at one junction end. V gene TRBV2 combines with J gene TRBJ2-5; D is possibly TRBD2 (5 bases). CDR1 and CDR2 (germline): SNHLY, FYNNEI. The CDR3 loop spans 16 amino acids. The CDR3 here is CASSEGLLERQETQYF. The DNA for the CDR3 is TGTGCCAGCAGCGAAGGGCTACTAGAGCGCCAAGAGACCCAGTACTTC.

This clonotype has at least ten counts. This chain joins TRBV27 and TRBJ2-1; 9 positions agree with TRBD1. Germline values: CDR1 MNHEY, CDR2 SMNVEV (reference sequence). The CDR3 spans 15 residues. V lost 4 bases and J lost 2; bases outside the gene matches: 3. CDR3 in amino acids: CASSWDRAPYNEQFF. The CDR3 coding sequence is TGTGCCAGCAGTTGGGACAGGGCCCCCTACAATGAGCAGTTCTTC.